The clone carrying this T cell receptor (beta chain) was observed a handful of times. RNA, once extracted, was reverse transcribed into cDNA for use as the sequencing template. Assay: immunoSEQ multiplex PCR; the TCRdb copy retains only in-frame clones and omits some. Counted here are around 200,000 clones, roughly 50% occurring once; the ten biggest clones make up roughly 13%. These data are taken from a study of CD8+ T cells in alopecia areata. This CDR3 region has 16 residues. Trimming left V 5 bases short and J 2 bases short, with 17 bases between. Per germline, CDR1 MGHRA and CDR2 YSYEKL. The treatment here: oral pan-JAK inhibitor, 5-10 mg twice daily. T lymphocytes (CD4+ and CD8+) were sorted from PBMCs.

Sequences were derived from CD8+ T cells sorted from blood, sampled at week 24, from a patient treated with tofacitinib. The origin of this receptor is a human donor with alopecia areata. V gene TRBV4-1 combines with J gene TRBJ2-3, with D possibly TRBD2 on 6 matching bases. In nucleotides, the CDR3 is TGCGCCAGCAGCTGGCCACGGCGGGGCGACACAGATACGCAGTATTTT. Translating gives CASSWPRRGDTDTQYF.